This entry lists 7 T cell receptor beta chains sequenced from one sample in a study of blood T cell repertoires in COVID-19. Here immunoSEQ multiplex PCR was the method, and the copy in TCRdb shows in-frame clones only, minus some. This sample has roughly 300,000 clones; about 85% occur once, and the top ten carry about 2.5%. The sample taken for sequencing was PBMCs or T cells enriched from blood (not recorded which). These TCRs come from a woman between 45 and 60 years old who had recovered from COVID-19.

The chain carries TRBV6-2 or TRBV6-3 and TRBJ1-1; no clear D gene. This CDR3 spans 14 amino acids. V gave up 2 bases and J gave up 8 bases, with 15 bases separating them. Germline V gene lookup returns CDR1 MNHEY and CDR2 SVGEGT. This CDR3 is CASSYIQISKEAFF. The DNA of the CDR3 is TGTGCCAGCAGTTACATTCAGATATCCAAGGAAGCTTTCTTT.

The rearrangement links TRBV7-8 to TRBJ2-7; D is perhaps TRBD1 (6 bases). CDR1 and CDR2 from the germline V gene are SGHVS and FQNEAQ. V shed 4 bases and J shed 3 bases, with 13 bases lying between them. The CDR3 length is 14 residues. The CDR3 protein is CASSSIAGVYEQYF. For the CDR3, the DNA is TGTGCCAGCAGCTCTATCGCAGGGGTCTACGAGCAGTACTTC.

The chain is built from TRBV2 and TRBJ2-7, with D perhaps matching TRBD2 (6 bases). In germline, CDR1 is SNHLY, CDR2 FYNNEI. This CDR3 is 13 amino acids long. Trimming removed 7 bases from V and 0 bases from J, with 10 bases in between. The DNA of the CDR3 is TGTGCCAGCAACCGGGGGAGCTCCTACGAGCAGTACTTC. Residues: CASNRGSSYEQYF.

The rearrangement links TRBV6-5 to TRBJ2-7; the match to TRBD1 covers 9 bases. Trimming removed 5 bases from V and 3 bases from J; junction bases left unmatched: 8. This CDR3 comprises 15 residues. Germline V gene sequence: CDR1 MNHEY, CDR2 SVGAGI. CDR3 sequence reads: CASSLRQGGYYEQYF. The CDR3 DNA reads as TGTGCCAGCAGTCTCCGACAGGGGGGTTACTACGAGCAGTACTTC.

The chain combines TRBV4-1 with TRBJ2-1; D is uncertain. The germline CDR1 and CDR2 sequences are MGHRA and YSYEKL. V was cut by 0 bases and J by 3 bases, with 12 bases left in between. This CDR3 has 16 residues. The CDR3 bases are TGCGCCAGCAGCCAAGATGGGTACAGAGACTACAATGAGCAGTTCTTC. This codes for CASSQDGYRDYNEQFF.

This chain links TRBV24-1 with TRBJ2-1; TRBD2 might be the D (7 bases). CDR1 KGHDR and CDR2 SFDVKD come from the germline V gene. CDR3 length: 16 amino acids. The germline V and J ends were trimmed by 6 bases and 5 bases, with 19 bases remaining between them. CDR3 nucleotides: TGTGCCACCAGTAACCCCGGGGGGCCAATTCACAATGAGCAGTTCTTC. Residues: CATSNPGGPIHNEQFF.

The J gene is TRBJ2-7, the V gene TRBV7-9, with TRBD1 identical over 9 bases. The CDR3 consists of 14 residues. In germline, CDR1 is SEHNR, CDR2 FQNEAQ (reference sequence). J was trimmed by 7 bases and V by 5 bases; bases with no gene match: 9. The CDR3 DNA is TGTGCCAGCAGCCCGGGACAGGGAATCGGGGAGCAGTACTTC. Protein: CASSPGQGIGEQYF.